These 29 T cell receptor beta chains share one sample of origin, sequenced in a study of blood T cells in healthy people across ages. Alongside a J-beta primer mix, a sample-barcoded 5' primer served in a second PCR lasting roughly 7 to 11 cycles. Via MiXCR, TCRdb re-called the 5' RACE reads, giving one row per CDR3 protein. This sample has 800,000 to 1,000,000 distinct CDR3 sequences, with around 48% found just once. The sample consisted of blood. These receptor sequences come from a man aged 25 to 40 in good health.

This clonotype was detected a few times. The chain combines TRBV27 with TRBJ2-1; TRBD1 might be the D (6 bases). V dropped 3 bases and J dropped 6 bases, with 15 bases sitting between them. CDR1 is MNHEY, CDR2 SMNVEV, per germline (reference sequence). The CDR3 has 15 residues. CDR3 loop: CASSFTGLGVNEQFF. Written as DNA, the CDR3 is TGTGCCAGCAGTTTTACAGGGTTGGGGGTCAATGAGCAGTTCTTC.

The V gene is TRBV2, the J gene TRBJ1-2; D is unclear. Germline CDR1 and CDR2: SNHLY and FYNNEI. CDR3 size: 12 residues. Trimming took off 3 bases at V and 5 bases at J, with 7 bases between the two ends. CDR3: CASSDRRYGYTF. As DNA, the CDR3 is TGTGCCAGCAGTGACCGAAGGTATGGCTACACCTTC. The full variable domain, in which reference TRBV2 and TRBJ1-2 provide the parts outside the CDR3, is EPEVTQTPSHQVTQMGQEVILRCVPISNHLYFYWYRQILGQKVEFLVSFYNNEISEKSEIFDDQFSVERPDGSNFTLKIRSTKLEDSAMYFCASSDRRYGYTFGSGTRLTVV.

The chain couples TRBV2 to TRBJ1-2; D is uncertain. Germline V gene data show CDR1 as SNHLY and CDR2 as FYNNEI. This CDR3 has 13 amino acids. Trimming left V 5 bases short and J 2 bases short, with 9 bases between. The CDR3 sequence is CASSRSENYGYTF. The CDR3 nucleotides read TGTGCCAGCAGTAGGTCAGAAAACTATGGCTACACCTTC.

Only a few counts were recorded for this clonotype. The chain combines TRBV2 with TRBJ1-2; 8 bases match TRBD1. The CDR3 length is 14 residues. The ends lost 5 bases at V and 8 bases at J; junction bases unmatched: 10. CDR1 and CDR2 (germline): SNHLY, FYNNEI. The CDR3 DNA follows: TGTGCCAGCAGTCAGACAGGGGTAGTAGGAGGCTACACCTTC. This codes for CASSQTGVVGGYTF.

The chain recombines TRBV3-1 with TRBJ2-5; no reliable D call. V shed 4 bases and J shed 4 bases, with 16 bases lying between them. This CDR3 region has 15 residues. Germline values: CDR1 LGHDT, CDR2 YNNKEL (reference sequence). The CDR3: CASSPPLRPGETQYF. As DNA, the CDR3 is TGTGCCAGCAGCCCCCCACTGAGGCCCGGAGAGACCCAGTACTTC.

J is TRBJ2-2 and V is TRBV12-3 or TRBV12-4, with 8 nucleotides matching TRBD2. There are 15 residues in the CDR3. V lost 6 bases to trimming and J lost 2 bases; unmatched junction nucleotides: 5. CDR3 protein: CASRTGLVNTGELFF. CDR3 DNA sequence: TGTGCCAGCAGGACGGGACTAGTTAACACCGGGGAGCTGTTTTTT.

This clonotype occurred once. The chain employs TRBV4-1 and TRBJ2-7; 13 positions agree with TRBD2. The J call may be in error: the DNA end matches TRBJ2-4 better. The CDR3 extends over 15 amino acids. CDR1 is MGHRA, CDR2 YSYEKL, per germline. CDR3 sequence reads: CASSAGLAGKNIQYF. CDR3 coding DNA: TGCGCCAGCAGCGCGGGACTAGCGGGAAAGAACATTCAGTACTTC.

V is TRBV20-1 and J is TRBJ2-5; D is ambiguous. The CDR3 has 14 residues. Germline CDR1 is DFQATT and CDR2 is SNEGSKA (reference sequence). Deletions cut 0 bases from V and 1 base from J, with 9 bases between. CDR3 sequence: CSARDYLFQETQYF. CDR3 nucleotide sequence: TGCAGTGCTAGAGATTATCTATTCCAAGAGACCCAGTACTTC.

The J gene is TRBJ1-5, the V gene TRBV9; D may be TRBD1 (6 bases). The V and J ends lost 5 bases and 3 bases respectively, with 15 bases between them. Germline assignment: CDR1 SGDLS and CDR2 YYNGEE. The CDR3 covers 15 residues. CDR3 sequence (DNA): TGTGCCAGCAGAGACAGGAGAGCCATCAATCAGCCCCAGCATTTT. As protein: CASRDRRAINQPQHF.

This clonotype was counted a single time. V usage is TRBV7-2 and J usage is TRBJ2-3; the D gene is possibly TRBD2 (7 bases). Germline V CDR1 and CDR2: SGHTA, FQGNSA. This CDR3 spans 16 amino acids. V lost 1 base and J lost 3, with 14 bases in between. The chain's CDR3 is CASSLVGGATTDTQYF. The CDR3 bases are TGTGCCAGCAGCTTAGTTGGGGGGGCCACGACAGATACGCAGTATTTT.

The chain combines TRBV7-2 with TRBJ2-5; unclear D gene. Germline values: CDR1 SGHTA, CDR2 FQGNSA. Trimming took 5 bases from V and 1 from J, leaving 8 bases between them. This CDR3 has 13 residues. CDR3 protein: CASSRPFQETQYF. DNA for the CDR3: TGTGCCAGCAGCCGTCCCTTCCAAGAGACCCAGTACTTC.

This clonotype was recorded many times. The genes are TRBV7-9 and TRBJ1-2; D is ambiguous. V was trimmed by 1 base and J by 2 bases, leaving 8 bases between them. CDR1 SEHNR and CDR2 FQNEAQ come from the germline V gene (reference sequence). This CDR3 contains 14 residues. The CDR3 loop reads CASSLEIVNYGYTF. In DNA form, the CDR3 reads TGTGCCAGCAGCTTAGAGATCGTGAACTATGGCTACACCTTC.

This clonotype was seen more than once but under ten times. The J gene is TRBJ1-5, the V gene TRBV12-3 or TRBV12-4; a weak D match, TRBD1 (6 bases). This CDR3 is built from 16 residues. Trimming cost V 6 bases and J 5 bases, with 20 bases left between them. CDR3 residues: CASRPRGGSLDQPQHF. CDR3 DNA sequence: TGTGCCAGCAGGCCAAGGGGGGGGAGTCTGGATCAGCCCCAGCATTTT.

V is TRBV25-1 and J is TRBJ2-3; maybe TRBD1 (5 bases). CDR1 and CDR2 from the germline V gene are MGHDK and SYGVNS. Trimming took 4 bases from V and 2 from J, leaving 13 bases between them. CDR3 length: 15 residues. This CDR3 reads CASSGQGTATDTQYF. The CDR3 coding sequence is TGTGCCAGCAGTGGGCAGGGAACAGCCACAGATACGCAGTATTTT.

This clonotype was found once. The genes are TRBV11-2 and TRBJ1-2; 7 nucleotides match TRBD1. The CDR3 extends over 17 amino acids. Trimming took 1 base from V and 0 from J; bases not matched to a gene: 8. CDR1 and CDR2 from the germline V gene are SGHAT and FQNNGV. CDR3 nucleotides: TGTGCCAGCAGCTTAGTCGCTAGGGACAGAGCTAACTATGGCTACACCTTC. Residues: CASSLVARDRANYGYTF.

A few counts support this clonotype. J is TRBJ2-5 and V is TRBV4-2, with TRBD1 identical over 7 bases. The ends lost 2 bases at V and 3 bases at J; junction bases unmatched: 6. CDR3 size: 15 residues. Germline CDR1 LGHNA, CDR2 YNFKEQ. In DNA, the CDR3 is TGTGCCAGCAGCCAATTCGTTGGGACAGAAGAGACCCAGTACTTC. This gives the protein CASSQFVGTEETQYF.

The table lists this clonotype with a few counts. The DNA for the CDR3 is TGTGCCAGCAGTTCCAGCAACTACGAGCAGTACTTC. It translates to CASSSSNYEQYF. The chain has TRBV6-5 and TRBJ2-7, with D unresolved. The CDR3 spans 12 residues. V was pared by 4 bases and J by 3 bases, with 7 bases between. Germline V CDR1 and CDR2: MNHEY, SVGAGI.

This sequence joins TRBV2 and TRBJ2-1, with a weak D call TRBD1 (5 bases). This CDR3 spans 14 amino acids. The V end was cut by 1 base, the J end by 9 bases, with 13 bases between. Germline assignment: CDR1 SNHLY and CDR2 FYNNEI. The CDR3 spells CASSEGRGSSEQFF. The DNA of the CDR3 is TGTGCCAGCAGTGAAGGAAGGGGTTCGAGTGAGCAGTTCTTC.

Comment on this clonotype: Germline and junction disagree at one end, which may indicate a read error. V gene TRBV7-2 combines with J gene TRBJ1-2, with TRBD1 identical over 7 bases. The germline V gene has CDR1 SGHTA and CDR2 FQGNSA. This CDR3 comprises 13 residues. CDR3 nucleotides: TGTGCCAGCAGTTTAGACAGGGCCGGTGGCTACACCTTC. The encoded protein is CASSLDRAGGYTF.

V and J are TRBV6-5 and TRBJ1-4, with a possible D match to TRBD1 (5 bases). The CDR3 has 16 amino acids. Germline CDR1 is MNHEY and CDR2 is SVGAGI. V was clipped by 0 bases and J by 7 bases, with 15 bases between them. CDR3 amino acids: CASSYSNLRVSEKLFF. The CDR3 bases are TGTGCCAGCAGTTACTCGAACCTCAGGGTATCTGAAAAACTGTTTTTT.

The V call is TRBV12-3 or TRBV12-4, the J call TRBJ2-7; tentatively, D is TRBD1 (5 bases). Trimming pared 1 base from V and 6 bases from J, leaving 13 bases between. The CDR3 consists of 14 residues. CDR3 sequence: CASSLELGVFEQYF. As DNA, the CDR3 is TGTGCCAGCAGTTTAGAGTTAGGGGTTTTCGAGCAGTACTTC.

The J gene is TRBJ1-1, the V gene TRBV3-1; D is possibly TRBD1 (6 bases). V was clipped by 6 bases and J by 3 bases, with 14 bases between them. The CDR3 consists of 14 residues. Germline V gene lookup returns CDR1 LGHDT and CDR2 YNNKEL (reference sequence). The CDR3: CASRLQGGDTEAFF. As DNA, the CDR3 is TGTGCCAGCAGATTACAGGGAGGTGACACTGAAGCTTTCTTT.

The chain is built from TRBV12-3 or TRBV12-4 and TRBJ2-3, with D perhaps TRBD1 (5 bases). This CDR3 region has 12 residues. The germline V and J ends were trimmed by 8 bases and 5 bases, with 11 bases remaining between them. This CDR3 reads CASRLRGDTQYF. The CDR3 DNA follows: TGTGCCAGCCGGTTAAGGGGAGATACGCAGTATTTT.

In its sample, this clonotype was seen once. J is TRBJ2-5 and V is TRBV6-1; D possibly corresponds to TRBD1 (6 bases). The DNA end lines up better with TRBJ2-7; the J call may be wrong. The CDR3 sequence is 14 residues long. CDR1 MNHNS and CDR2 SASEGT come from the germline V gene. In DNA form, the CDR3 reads TGTGCCAGCAGTGAAGGAAACAGGGACTACGAGCAGTACTTC. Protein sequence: CASSEGNRDYEQYF.

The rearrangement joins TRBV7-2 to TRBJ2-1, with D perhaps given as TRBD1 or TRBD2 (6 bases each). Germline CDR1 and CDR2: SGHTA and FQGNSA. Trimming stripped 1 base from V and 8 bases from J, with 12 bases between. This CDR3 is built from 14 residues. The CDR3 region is CASSLGWGADEQFF. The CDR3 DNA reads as TGTGCCAGCAGCTTAGGGTGGGGGGCCGATGAGCAGTTCTTC.

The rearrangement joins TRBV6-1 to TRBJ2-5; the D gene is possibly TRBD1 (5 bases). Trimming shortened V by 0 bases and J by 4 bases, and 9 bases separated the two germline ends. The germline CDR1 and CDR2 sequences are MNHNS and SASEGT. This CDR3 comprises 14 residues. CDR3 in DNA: TGTGCCAGCAGTGAAGCGCCTGGGGCAGAGACCCAGTACTTC. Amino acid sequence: CASSEAPGAETQYF.

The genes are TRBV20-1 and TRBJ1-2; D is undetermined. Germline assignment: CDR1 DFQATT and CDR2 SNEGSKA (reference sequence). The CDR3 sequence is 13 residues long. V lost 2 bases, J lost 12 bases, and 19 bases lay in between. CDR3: CSARSGEQKGHTF. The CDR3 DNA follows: TGCAGTGCTAGAAGTGGGGAGCAGAAAGGCCACACCTTC.

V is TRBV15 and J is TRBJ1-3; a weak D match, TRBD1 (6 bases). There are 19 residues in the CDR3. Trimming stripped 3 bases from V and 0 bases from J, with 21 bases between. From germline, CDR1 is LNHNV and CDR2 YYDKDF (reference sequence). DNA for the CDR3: TGTGCCACCAGCAGCCGATTCGGGACAACCTCCGTCTCTGGAAACACCATATATTTT. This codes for CATSSRFGTTSVSGNTIYF. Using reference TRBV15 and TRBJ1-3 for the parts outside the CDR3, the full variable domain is DAMVIQNPRYQVTQFGKPVTLSCSQTLNHNVMYWYQQKSSQAPKLLFHYYDKDFNNEADTPDNFQSRRPNTSFCFLDIRSPGLGDTAMYLCATSSRFGTTSVSGNTIYFGEGSWLTVV.

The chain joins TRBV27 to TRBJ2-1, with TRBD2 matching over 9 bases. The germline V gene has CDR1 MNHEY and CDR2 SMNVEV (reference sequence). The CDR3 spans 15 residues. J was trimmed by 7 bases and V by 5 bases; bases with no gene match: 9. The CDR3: CASSESGTSRNEQFF. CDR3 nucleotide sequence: TGTGCCAGCAGTGAATCCGGGACTAGCAGGAATGAGCAGTTCTTC.